A single sample is the source of the 9 T cell receptor beta chains below, sequenced in a study of shared clonotypes between healthy human individuals (dated by TCRdb to between 2020 and 2021). The library was produced with the immunoSEQ multiplex PCR assay. The table comes from immuneACCESS by way of TCRdb, which keeps in-frame sequences with V and J called. Part of the clones is missing from these tables; in studies checked, under half for an unresolved V gene and the rest for unknown reasons. For this sample the table gives roughly 1.5 million clones, of which 95% to 99% were detected only once. About 0.4% of the sample goes to the ten largest clones. Sequenced material: naive CD4+ T cells sorted from blood. Interpreted using the paper, the cell subset or site label stands for: CD45RA+ positively selected. The receptors come from a man aged 25 to 40 in good health.

V is TRBV5-1 and J is TRBJ2-1; a possible D gene is TRBD1 (5 bases). Germline-derived CDR1 and CDR2 are SGHRS and YFSETQ. The V and J ends lost 0 bases and 2 bases respectively, with 9 bases between them. The CDR3 covers 15 residues. The CDR3 reads CASSLGTGPYNEQFF. The DNA of the CDR3 is TGCGCCAGCAGCTTGGGAACAGGTCCCTACAATGAGCAGTTCTTC.

V is TRBV19 and J is TRBJ2-1; D is uncertain. From germline, CDR1 is LNHDA and CDR2 SQIVND (reference sequence). The V end was cut by 5 bases, the J end by 4 bases, with 9 bases between. The CDR3 is 13 residues long. This chain's CDR3 is CASSPVPYNEQFF. The CDR3 DNA is TGTGCCAGTAGTCCGGTACCTTACAATGAGCAGTTCTTC.

Comment on this clone: The identical CDR3 is also encoded by other nucleotide sequences in the sample. The chain couples TRBV6-6 to TRBJ2-5; D gene unclear. V shed 3 bases and J shed 5 bases, with 4 bases lying between them. Germline-derived CDR1 and CDR2 are MNHNY and SVGAGI (reference sequence). The CDR3 runs to 11 residues. Written as DNA, the CDR3 is TGTGCCAGCAGTTATCTGGAGACCCAGTACTTC. It is translated as CASSYLETQYF.

This chain uses TRBV15 with TRBJ2-3; D might be TRBD1 or TRBD2, each matching 6 bases. Germline values: CDR1 LNHNV, CDR2 YYDKDF (reference sequence). The CDR3 is 14 residues long. Trimming removed 9 bases at V and 4 bases at J, with 17 bases between. The CDR3 is CATTLGGTADTQYF. The CDR3 DNA reads TGTGCCACGACGTTGGGGGGCACGGCAGATACGCAGTATTTT.

In regard to this clone: The same CDR3 is also encoded by other DNA sequences in this sample. V is TRBV30 and J is TRBJ1-1, with D uncertain. The CDR3 is made up of 11 amino acids. V lost 2 bases, J lost 1 base, and 2 bases lay in between. Germline CDR1 is GTSNPN and CDR2 is SVGIG (reference sequence). The CDR3 here is CAWSTNTEAFF. The DNA of the CDR3 is TGTGCCTGGAGTACGAACACTGAAGCTTTCTTT. Full variable domain (missing parts from reference TRBV30 and TRBJ1-1): SQTIHQWPATLVQPVGSPLSLECTVEGTSNPNLYWYRQAAGRGLQLLFYSVGIGQISSEVPQNLSASRPQDRQFILSSKKLLLSDSGFYLCAWSTNTEAFFGQGTRLTVV.

CDR3 protein: CASSLRLAVGKADTQYF. The CDR3 coding sequence is TGTGCCAGCAGCTTAAGGCTAGCGGTGGGAAAGGCAGATACGCAGTATTTT. This sequence joins TRBV7-9 and TRBJ2-3; 7 bases are shared with TRBD2. The germline CDR1 and CDR2 sequences are SEHNR and FQNEAQ (reference sequence). Trimming cost V 2 bases and J 4 bases; bases outside gene matches: 12. The CDR3 covers 17 residues.

In DNA, the CDR3 is TGTGCCAGCTCACCACTGGCGGGACAGGGCTCCTACGAGCAGTACTTC. This codes for CASSPLAGQGSYEQYF. The rearrangement joins TRBV18 to TRBJ2-7, with 9 bases identical to TRBD1. With 1 base clipped from V and 0 bases from J, the junction kept 4 bases outside the gene matches. The CDR3 extends over 16 amino acids. Germline assignment: CDR1 KGHSH and CDR2 LQKENI.

Worth noting for this clone: The identical CDR3 is also encoded by other nucleotide sequences in the sample. The chain joins TRBV18 to TRBJ2-7; TRBD2 might be the D (6 bases). CDR3 size: 13 residues. V was clipped by 1 base and J by 3 bases, with 7 bases between them. CDR1 is KGHSH and CDR2 is LQKENI in the germline V gene. The CDR3 here is CASSPRGDYEQYF. CDR3 nucleotide sequence: TGTGCCAGCTCACCACGCGGGGACTACGAGCAGTACTTC.

V and J are TRBV18 and TRBJ2-5; D is perhaps TRBD2 (5 bases). V was trimmed by 1 base and J by 7 bases, leaving 7 bases between them. The CDR3 has 12 residues. Germline V CDR1 and CDR2: KGHSH, LQKENI. CDR3 in amino acids: CASSPLRGTQYF. CDR3 in DNA: TGTGCCAGCTCACCACTCCGGGGGACCCAGTACTTC.